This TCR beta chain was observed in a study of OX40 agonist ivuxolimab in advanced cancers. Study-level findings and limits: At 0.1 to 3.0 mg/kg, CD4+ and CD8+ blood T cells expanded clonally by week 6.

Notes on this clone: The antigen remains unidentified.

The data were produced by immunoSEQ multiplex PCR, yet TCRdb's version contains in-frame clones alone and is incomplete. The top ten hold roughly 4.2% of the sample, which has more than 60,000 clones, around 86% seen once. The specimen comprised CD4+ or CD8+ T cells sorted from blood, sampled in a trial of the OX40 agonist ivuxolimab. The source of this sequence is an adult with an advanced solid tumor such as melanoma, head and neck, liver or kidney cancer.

CDR3 residues: CAISDPGQGDGNTIYF. The CDR3 region has the DNA TGTGCCATCAGTGACCCGGGACAGGGTGACGGAAACACCATATATTTT. The chain has TRBV10-3 and TRBJ1-3; 9 bases agree with TRBD1. Germline CDR1 and CDR2: ENHRY and SYGVKD. V gave up 3 bases and J gave up 4 bases; unmatched junction bases: 7. The CDR3 runs to 16 residues.